This is a list of T cell receptor beta chains from one sample in a study of metastatic and nonmetastatic thyroid tumors. Via MiXCR, TCRdb re-called the PCR reads. The data hold 35,000 or so clones, with 18% observed a single time. The sequencing sample was made of blood. The receptors originated from a male donor with papillary thyroid cancer or a benign thyroid nodule (not recorded which). Some clones in this sample may be carry-over from other donors' samples. Both conserved end residues are part of each CDR3. D genes are given only for firm matches. A row's size may be missing; if present it is once, few, many or a size class.

D	J	size	V	DNA	CDR3
.	TRBJ1-2	few	TRBV24-1	TGTGCCACCAGTGATGCGGACACCTACTATGGCTACACCTTC	CATSDADTYYGYTF
TRBD1	TRBJ1-1	many	TRBV5-1	TGCGCCAGCAGCTTGGTGCGACAGGGGTCCACGGGGGAAGCTTTCTTT	CASSLVRQGSTGEAFF
TRBD1	TRBJ2-7	few	TRBV5-1	TGCGCCATCAGCTGGAGTGACAGGGCCTTCTACGAGCAGTACTTC	CAISWSDRAFYEQYF
.	TRBJ2-2	.	TRBV9	TGTGCCAGCAGCGTCGGTGTGAACACCAGGGAGCTGTTTTTT	CASSVGVNTRELFF
TRBD2	TRBJ2-4	.	TRBV12-3/TRBV12-4	TGTGCCAGCAGTTTCCGGGGGGGCTGGGACATTCAGTACTTC	CASSFRGGWDIQYF
.	TRBJ1-1	many	TRBV12-3/TRBV12-4	TGTGCCAGCAGTTTAAGGTTAAGAGGGATCACTGAAGCTTTCTTT	CASSLRLRGITEAFF
.	TRBJ2-5	few	TRBV5-1	TGCGCCAGCAGTTCCGGGCAGGCCTCATCAACCTTTCAAGAGACCCAGTACTTC	CASSSGQASSTFQETQYF
TRBD2	TRBJ2-1	many	TRBV7-6	TGTGCCAGCAGCTTAGAAGGGACTAGCTTTACATATGAGCAGTTCTTC	CASSLEGTSFTYEQFF
.	TRBJ1-1	many	TRBV10-2	TGCGCCAGCAGGGACGGGAAGGGATCAGCTTTCTTT	CASRDGKGSAFF
.	TRBJ1-6	few	TRBV6-1	TGTGCCAGCAGTCCGAGGGGGGGGCAATATAATTCACCCCTCCACTTT	CASSPRGGQYNSPLHF
.	TRBJ1-1	many	TRBV18	TGTGCCAGCTCACCACAGGGGTACACTGAAGCTTTCTTT	CASSPQGYTEAFF
.	TRBJ1-2	.	TRBV27	TGTGCCAGCAGCCCTTCTCGCGGGGCATCGGACTATGGCTACACCTTC	CASSPSRGASDYGYTF
.	TRBJ1-4	.	TRBV7-9	TGTGCCAGCAGCTTACGTCTCTTCGGGACATCTAATGAAAAACTGTTTTTT	CASSLRLFGTSNEKLFF
.	TRBJ1-5	many	TRBV9	TGTGCCAGCAGCGTAGGCGGGGGCCTAGATCAGCCCCAGCATTTT	CASSVGGGLDQPQHF
.	TRBJ2-7	medium-sized	TRBV6-2/TRBV6-3	TGTGCCAGCAGTTACTCCCGGGAACCATACTACGAGCAGTACTTC	CASSYSREPYYEQYF
.	TRBJ2-7	many	TRBV11-2	TGTGCCAGCAGCTTGGAGAGGACCACCTTCCCATCCTACGAGCAGTACTTC	CASSLERTTFPSYEQYF
TRBD1	TRBJ1-6	medium-sized	TRBV28	TGTGCCAGCAGTTTGCGGCCACTGACAGGGGGCGAGGATTCACCCCTCCACTTT	CASSLRPLTGGEDSPLHF
TRBD1	TRBJ1-2	few	TRBV20-1	TGCAGTGCTAGAAACGGACAGGATTTGAATGGCTACACCTTC	CSARNGQDLNGYTF
.	TRBJ1-2	medium-sized	TRBV6-2/TRBV6-3	TGTGCCAGCAAGACGGCAGACGGCTACACCTTC	CASKTADGYTF
.	TRBJ1-6	large	TRBV6-4	TGTGCCAGCAGTGACGGGGGTGATAATTCACCCCTCCACTTT	CASSDGGDNSPLHF
TRBD2	TRBJ2-1	many	TRBV20-1	TGCAGTGCTAGAGATTCGGCGGGAGTGGGATACAATGAGCAGTTCTTC	CSARDSAGVGYNEQFF
.	TRBJ1-5	many	TRBV27	TGTGCCAGCAGTTTACGGGAGAGCAATCAGCCCCAGCATTTT	CASSLRESNQPQHF
.	TRBJ2-3	many	TRBV27	TGTGCCAGCAGTTTATCCACCCAGGGACTTTCTCGCCTTACGCAGTATTTT	CASSLSTQGLSRLTQYF
.	TRBJ1-2	many	TRBV7-8	TGTGCCAGCAGCCCGGGGGGAGGGTATCGCTATGGCTACACCTTC	CASSPGGGYRYGYTF
TRBD1	TRBJ1-2	many	TRBV19	TGTGCCAGTAGTACCTCCGGGACAGAAATAGCAATCAATGGCTACACCTTC	CASSTSGTEIAINGYTF
.	TRBJ2-7	.	TRBV11-2	TGTGCCAGCAGCTTAGAAAGGGGCTTTGGGCCCGAGCAGTACTTC	CASSLERGFGPEQYF
TRBD2	TRBJ2-3	.	TRBV6-1	TGTGCCACAGCGGGGGGGCGGGACCCCGATACGCAGTATTTT	CATAGGRDPDTQYF
TRBD1	TRBJ2-2	many	TRBV19	TGTGCCAGTAGTTTAGGACAGGGGGGCACCGGGGAGCTGTTTTTT	CASSLGQGGTGELFF
TRBD1	TRBJ1-1	few	TRBV7-9	TGTGCCAGCAGCCTTCGGGACAGGAACACTGAAGCTTTCTTT	CASSLRDRNTEAFF
TRBD1	TRBJ1-2	few	TRBV19	TGTGCCAGTACTCGGACAGGGGGCTATGGCTACACCTTC	CASTRTGGYGYTF
.	TRBJ1-1	.	TRBV12-3/TRBV12-4	TGTGCCAGCAGTTGGGGACGGAACACTGAAGCTTTCTTT	CASSWGRNTEAFF
.	TRBJ1-6	once	TRBV2	TGTGCCAGCAGGGAAAGTAGCTCCTATAATTCACCCCTCCACTTT	CASRESSSYNSPLHF
.	TRBJ2-2	few	TRBV12-3/TRBV12-4	TGTGCCAGCAGTCCTAAGGGTAGCGGGAACACCGGGGAGCTGTTTTTT	CASSPKGSGNTGELFF
TRBD1	TRBJ1-5	many	TRBV10-3	TGTGCCATCAGTGGACAGGGCCAGAATCAGCCCCAGCATTTT	CAISGQGQNQPQHF
.	TRBJ1-2	many	TRBV30	TGTGCCTGGAGTGTACAAGGGGCTGGCTACACCTTC	CAWSVQGAGYTF
TRBD2	TRBJ2-1	many	TRBV4-1	TGCGCCAGCAGCCAGACGGGACTAGCGGGAGCTGAGTTCTTC	CASSQTGLAGAEFF
.	TRBJ1-5	.	TRBV27	TGTGCCAGCAGTGTCTCGAGGGGAGGGAGACAGCCCCAGCATTTT	CASSVSRGGRQPQHF
.	TRBJ2-3	.	TRBV12-3/TRBV12-4	TGTGCCAGCCGATTGGGGATATGGGCAGATACGCAGTATTTT	CASRLGIWADTQYF
TRBD2	TRBJ2-5	many	TRBV27	TGTGCCAGCAGTTTAAGGTCTAGCGGGATTAGGAGAGAGACCCAGTACTTC	CASSLRSSGIRRETQYF
.	TRBJ1-3	many	TRBV18	TGTGCCAGCTCACCGAAAGGCAGCTCTGGAAACACCATATATTTT	CASSPKGSSGNTIYF
.	TRBJ2-1	many	TRBV12-3/TRBV12-4	TGTGCCAGCAGCCAAGAGACAGAAAACAATGAGCAGTTCTTC	CASSQETENNEQFF
.	TRBJ2-1	.	TRBV12-3/TRBV12-4	TGTGCCAGCAGTCCTATCGTGAGTAAATATGAGCAGTTCTTC	CASSPIVSKYEQFF
.	TRBJ1-6	.	TRBV12-3/TRBV12-4	TGTGCCAGAAGACCACAGGGAACACGATCACCCCTCCACTTT	CARRPQGTRSPLHF
TRBD1	TRBJ1-5	once	TRBV19	TGTGCCAGTAGTATGACAGGGTATAGTTTCCATAGCAATCAGCCCCAGCATTTT	CASSMTGYSFHSNQPQHF
.	TRBJ1-5	few	TRBV12-3/TRBV12-4	TGTGCCAGCGGCCCGGACGGGGGCGGAAATCAGCCCCAGCATTTT	CASGPDGGGNQPQHF
.	TRBJ2-2	many	TRBV18	TGTGCCAGCTCACCATATGGCACCGGGGAGCTGTTTTTT	CASSPYGTGELFF
TRBD1	TRBJ1-2	many	TRBV20-1	TGCAGTGCTTGGGACAGGGATTGGGTTCATGGCTACACCTTC	CSAWDRDWVHGYTF
.	TRBJ1-2	many	TRBV7-6	TGTGCCAGCAGCGCAGGTTGGGGTTCAACAGGGAAGAGCGACTATGGCTACACCTTC	CASSAGWGSTGKSDYGYTF
TRBD1	TRBJ1-2	many	TRBV28	TGTGCCAGCAGCTTGGACAGGGGAAGCTATGGCTACACCTTC	CASSLDRGSYGYTF